This TCR beta chain was captured by sequencing in a study of blood T cell repertoires in COVID-19. Looking at the study overall: Researchers got acute and convalescent COVID-19 samples from the United States, Italy and Spain. In each case, the material was cDNA or gDNA derived from T cells, B-cell-depleted T cells, or PBMCs.

This clone was observed a handful of times. V was clipped by 4 bases and J by 7 bases, with 14 bases between them. CDR3 length equals 14 residues. Germline V CDR1 and CDR2: SGHDN, FVKESK. In the authors' workflow: Amplification of reference gene primers was used by the study to estimate nucleated cell counts. The protocol was immunoSEQ multiplex PCR, while the TCRdb copy is restricted to in-frame clones and leaves out a portion. The V and J calls and clone size are taken from that table; D and trimming were inferred from the DNA. The sample has roughly 81,000 clones, around 86% seen once. The receptor was isolated from a man between 40 and 49 years old with acute or convalescent COVID-19. The chain uses TRBV14 and TRBJ1-3; no reliable D call. Specimen: peripheral blood. The DNA of the CDR3 is TGTGCCAGCAGCCCCGTTAGAGGGTTGAACACCATATATTTT. It yields the protein CASSPVRGLNTIYF. The full variable domain, completed using reference TRBV14 and TRBJ1-3, is EAGVTQFPSHSVIEKGQTVTLRCDPISGHDNLYWYRRVMGKEIKFLLHFVKESKQDESGMPNNRFLAERTGGTYSTLKVQPAELEDSGVYFCASSPVRGLNTIYFGEGSWLTVV.